The next 18 T cell receptor beta chains were all read from a single sample in a study of OX40 agonist ivuxolimab in advanced cancers. The table came from immunoSEQ multiplex PCR; TCRdb's copy has only in-frame clones and leaves some out. This table holds tens of thousands of clones, over 65% found once. This sample comprised CD4+ or CD8+ T cells sorted from blood, obtained in a trial of the OX40 agonist ivuxolimab. The origin of the receptors is an adult with an advanced solid tumor such as melanoma, head and neck, liver or kidney cancer.

The chain has TRBV14 and TRBJ2-7; tentatively, D is TRBD1 or TRBD2 (5 bases each). Looked up from germline, CDR1 is SGHDN and CDR2 is FVKESK. V lost 4 bases and J lost 6, with 19 bases in between. CDR3 length equals 15 residues. The CDR3 region is CASSRSGTGYIEQYF. CDR3 nucleotide sequence: TGTGCCAGCAGCCGTTCCGGGACCGGCTATATCGAGCAGTACTTC.

The rearrangement uses TRBV18 and TRBJ2-1, with TRBD2 identical over 7 bases. The CDR3 covers 14 residues. Germline V gives CDR1 KGHSH, CDR2 LQKENI. After removal of 6 bases from V and 5 bases from J, the junction contained 7 bases not matched to a gene. The CDR3 sequence is CASSPREVHNEQFF. DNA of the CDR3: TGTGCCAGCTCCCCCCGGGAGGTTCACAATGAGCAGTTCTTC.

The sample holds a few counts of this clone. This chain connects TRBV5-1 to TRBJ2-1, with D perhaps TRBD1 or TRBD2 (5 bases each). There are 12 residues in the CDR3. The V gene's germline CDR1 is SGHRS and CDR2 YFSETQ. V lost 1 base and J 9 bases, leaving 8 bases between the germline ends. The CDR3 coding sequence is TGCGCCAGCAGCTTGCCAGGGACTGAGCAGTTCTTC. Residues: CASSLPGTEQFF. Combining the CDR3 with reference TRBV5-1 and TRBJ2-1 gives the whole variable domain KAGVTQTPRYLIKTRGQQVTLSCSPISGHRSVSWYQQTPGQGLQFLFEYFSETQRNKGNFPGRFSGRQFSNSRSEMNVSTLELGDSALYLCASSLPGTEQFFGPGTRLTVL.

This chain connects TRBV4-2 to TRBJ2-7; 7 nucleotides line up with TRBD2. CDR1 is LGHNA, CDR2 YNFKEQ, per germline. CDR3 length: 15 residues. V shed 3 bases, J shed 0 bases, and the junction held 5 bases outside the gene matches. The CDR3 here is CASSQAIAGSYEQYF. For the CDR3, the DNA is TGTGCCAGCAGCCAGGCCATAGCGGGCTCCTACGAGCAGTACTTC.

The table lists this clone with a count of one. V and J are TRBV6-5 and TRBJ1-1; 7 bases map to TRBD1. Losses at the gene ends were 4 bases for V and 0 bases for J; bases not matched to a gene: 5. Germline CDR1 reads MNHEY; CDR2 reads SVGAGI. The CDR3 has 15 residues. CDR3 sequence: CASSWGQRLNTEAFF. As DNA, the CDR3 is TGTGCCAGCAGTTGGGGACAGCGGCTGAACACTGAAGCTTTCTTT.

The gene calls are TRBV5-5 and TRBJ1-5, with D perhaps TRBD1 (5 bases). CDR1 and CDR2 from the germline V gene are SGHKS and YYEKEE (reference sequence). CDR3 length: 13 amino acids. The V end was cut by 7 bases, the J end by 4 bases, with 12 bases between. CDR3 in DNA: TGTGCCAGCCACGCGGGGGGTAATCAGCCCCAGCATTTT. Translated: CASHAGGNQPQHF.

This clone was seen a single time. The chain recombines TRBV6-4 with TRBJ1-5; no reliable D call. V lost 8 bases and J lost 0, with 11 bases in between. The CDR3 is made up of 14 amino acids. The germline CDR1 and CDR2 sequences are MRHNA and SNTAGT. The CDR3 spells CASPRLDSNQPQHF. The CDR3 nucleotides are TGTGCCAGCCCGAGGCTTGATAGCAATCAGCCCCAGCATTTT.

This clone turned up a few times. The chain carries TRBV27 and TRBJ2-1, with 7 positions matching TRBD1. The CDR3 loop spans 14 amino acids. CDR1 and CDR2 (germline): MNHEY, SMNVEV (reference sequence). With V trimmed by 5 bases and J by 3 bases, 4 bases remained unmatched. The CDR3 DNA reads TGTGCCAGCAGTCGCGACAGGGACTACAATGAGCAGTTCTTC. Protein sequence: CASSRDRDYNEQFF.

The chain recombines TRBV10-2 with TRBJ2-1; D is ambiguous. The ends were cut back, 11 bases at V and 7 bases at J, with 18 bases in the middle. Germline V lookup: CDR1 WSHSY, CDR2 SAAADI. The CDR3 consists of 13 residues. The CDR3 protein is CALSTGRSNEQFF. The CDR3 coding sequence is TGCGCCCTATCTACCGGCAGGTCGAATGAGCAGTTCTTC.

The V and J genes are TRBV19 and TRBJ2-1, with 8 bases aligning to TRBD2. Germline CDR1 reads LNHDA; CDR2 reads SQIVND (reference sequence). The CDR3 runs to 15 residues. Trimming removed 1 base from V and 6 bases from J; junction bases left unmatched: 5. The CDR3: CASSIGGTSFNEQFF. The DNA of the CDR3 is TGTGCCAGTAGTATAGGTGGGACTAGTTTCAATGAGCAGTTCTTC.

The rearrangement links TRBV7-8 to TRBJ2-3; D may be TRBD2 (6 bases). V was trimmed by 7 bases and J by 0 bases, leaving 17 bases between them. This CDR3 contains 16 residues. From germline, CDR1 is SGHVS and CDR2 FQNEAQ. The CDR3, as DNA: TGTGCCAGCACCCTTACTAGCCTCACTAGCACAGATACGCAGTATTTT. Translated, it gives CASTLTSLTSTDTQYF.

The rearrangement links TRBV7-8 to TRBJ2-2; the D is unclear. The CDR3 extends over 13 amino acids. Germline assignment: CDR1 SGHVS and CDR2 FQNEAQ. V was trimmed by 5 bases and J by 5 bases, leaving 9 bases between them. CDR3 sequence: CASSPYLTGELFF. Written as DNA, the CDR3 is TGTGCCAGCAGCCCCTATTTAACCGGGGAGCTGTTTTTT.

This chain connects TRBV28 to TRBJ2-4; 7 bases are shared with TRBD1. The V gene end was trimmed by 5 bases and the J gene end by 2 bases; junction bases not matched to a gene: 3. Germline CDR1 MDHEN, CDR2 SYDVKM. This CDR3 is 14 amino acids long. The CDR3 here is CASSARGPKNIQYF. CDR3 nucleotides: TGTGCCAGCAGTGCAAGGGGGCCCAAAAACATTCAGTACTTC.

This clone was found a few times. This chain connects TRBV28 to TRBJ2-3, with D possibly being TRBD2 (5 bases). This CDR3 comprises 12 residues. Germline CDR1 and CDR2: MDHEN and SYDVKM. With 7 bases removed from V and 8 bases from J, the gap between germline ends came to 13 bases. The DNA for the CDR3 is TGTGCCAGCACCCCGCCCCGGGGTACGCAGTATTTT. Translation: CASTPPRGTQYF.

The CDR3 region is CASSLVGLAFNEQFF. CDR3 DNA: TGTGCCAGCAGCTTGGTAGGACTGGCCTTCAATGAGCAGTTCTTC. This rearrangement joins TRBV5-8 to TRBJ2-1; weak D call: TRBD2 (5 bases). Trimming shortened V by 0 bases and J by 6 bases, and 13 bases separated the two germline ends. CDR1 SGHTS and CDR2 YDEGEE come from the germline V gene. This CDR3 comprises 15 residues.

This chain joins TRBV7-9 and TRBJ2-3; the D call may be TRBD1 or TRBD2 (5 bases each). CDR3 size: 16 residues. The ends were cut back, 5 bases at V and 2 bases at J, with 17 bases in the middle. The V gene's germline CDR1 is SEHNR and CDR2 FQNEAQ (reference sequence). In nucleotides, the CDR3 is TGTGCCAGCAGCGCCACCAGGGAAGCGGACACAGATACGCAGTATTTT. The encoded protein is CASSATREADTDTQYF.

As regards this clone: One end of the junction varies from germline; a read error may be responsible. The rearrangement uses TRBV5-1 and TRBJ1-6; unclear D gene. The CDR3 runs to 15 residues. Germline V gives CDR1 SGHRS, CDR2 YFSETQ. The CDR3 DNA reads TGTGCCAGCAGCTTGGAAAGGGCCCCAAATTCACCCCTCCACTTT. Protein product: CASSLERAPNSPLHF.

This clone came up a few times. The CDR3 spells CASSQQSQVTESYF. CDR3 in DNA: TGTGCCAGCAGTCAACAGTCGCAGGTGACAGAGTCGTACTTC. This chain joins TRBV5-6 and TRBJ2-7, with D possibly being TRBD1 (5 bases). CDR1 SGHDT and CDR2 YYEEEE come from the germline V gene. The CDR3 contains 14 residues. Trimming removed 5 bases at V and 12 bases at J, with 24 bases between.